The present T cell receptor (beta chain) was sequenced within a study of Ad26.COV2.S vaccination and SARS-CoV-2 variants. Study as a whole: The COV1001 Ad26.COV2.S trial arm included the donor.

Treatment meaning: 15 to 20 received Ad26.COV2.S at low or high dose, single or two shots; 5 received placebo; per-sample allocation not given. Day 63 after the first vaccine or placebo injection was the time point for sampling. SARS-CoV-2 spike from the Wuhan strain was encoded by the vaccine, an Ad26 vector. TCRdb's table, derived via immunoSEQ multiplex PCR, lists solely in-frame clones and lacks some. The sample lists some 370,000 clones, approximately 83% occurring once. Germline CDR1 SQVTM, CDR2 ANQGSEA. This CDR3 is 14 amino acids long. Trimming removed 0 bases from V and 7 bases from J, with 15 bases in between.

This sample comprised peripheral blood, obtained in a trial of Ad26.COV2.S vaccine versus placebo. V gene TRBV29-1 combines with J gene TRBJ1-1, with no clear D. The TCR comes from a person aged 18-60 years who received the Ad26.COV2.S COVID-19 vaccine or a placebo. The CDR3: CSVEDRGRYSEAFF. For the CDR3, the DNA is TGCAGCGTTGAAGATCGGGGTAGGTACAGTGAAGCTTTCTTT.